This passage covers 5 T cell receptor beta chains from one sample sequenced in a study of PD-1 blockade in classical Hodgkin lymphoma. The repertoire was sequenced with immunoSEQ multiplex PCR; TCRdb's copy has only in-frame clones and lacks some. The sample shows fewer than 100,000 clones, under 95% of them seen only once. Time point indicated: cycle 4 day 1 (C4D1), after 6 weeks of nivolumab. Each patient's relapse followed autologous stem cell transplantation, and brentuximab vedotin exposure varied. Sequenced material: peripheral blood mononuclear cells (PBMCs), taken before the fourth cycle of nivolumab. Receptors originate from a human donor with classical Hodgkin lymphoma.

This clone was recorded once. CDR3 sequence (DNA): TGCAGCGTTGCGGGCCATCTCATGAACACTGAAGCTTTCTTT. Translating it yields CSVAGHLMNTEAFF. The J gene is TRBJ1-1, the V gene TRBV29-1; no reliable D call. This CDR3 contains 14 residues. The germline V gene has CDR1 SQVTM and CDR2 ANQGSEA. V dropped 4 bases and J dropped 0 bases, with 12 bases sitting between them.

The gene calls are TRBV27 and TRBJ2-5, with D perhaps being TRBD1 or TRBD2 (6 bases each). The V end lost 2 bases, the J end lost 0 bases, and 16 bases lay between the germline ends. Germline CDR1 and CDR2: MNHEY and SMNVEV (reference sequence). The CDR3 has 17 residues. The CDR3 reads CASSLTLGGRDQETQYF. The CDR3, as DNA: TGTGCCAGCAGTTTAACCTTGGGGGGCAGGGACCAAGAGACCCAGTACTTC.

The CDR3 loop reads CASSPLAGGVQETQYF. CDR3 coding DNA: TGTGCCAGCTCACCTTTAGCGGGAGGGGTACAAGAGACCCAGTACTTC. This chain uses TRBV18 with TRBJ2-5; 11 bases line up with TRBD2. The CDR3 covers 16 residues. J gave up 2 bases and V 3 bases, and 5 bases lay outside the gene matches. Germline V gives CDR1 KGHSH, CDR2 LQKENI.

The CDR3 is CASSLFSGPPYYGYTF. The CDR3 DNA sequence: TGTGCCAGCAGTTTATTTTCAGGGCCCCCCTACTATGGCTACACCTTC. The V and J genes are TRBV27 and TRBJ1-2, with TRBD1 as a possible D gene (5 bases). Per the germline V gene, CDR1 is MNHEY and CDR2 is SMNVEV (reference sequence). The length of the CDR3 is 16 residues. V lost 1 base, J lost 3 bases, and 15 bases lay in between.

The gene calls are TRBV19 and TRBJ1-4; D unclear. In germline, CDR1 is LNHDA, CDR2 SQIVND (reference sequence). This CDR3 has 14 amino acids. The V end lost 2 bases, the J end lost 8 bases, and 12 bases lay between the germline ends. The CDR3 bases are TGTGCCAGTAGTATAATCCAGCAGGAGGAAAAACTGTTTTTT. This codes for CASSIIQQEEKLFF.